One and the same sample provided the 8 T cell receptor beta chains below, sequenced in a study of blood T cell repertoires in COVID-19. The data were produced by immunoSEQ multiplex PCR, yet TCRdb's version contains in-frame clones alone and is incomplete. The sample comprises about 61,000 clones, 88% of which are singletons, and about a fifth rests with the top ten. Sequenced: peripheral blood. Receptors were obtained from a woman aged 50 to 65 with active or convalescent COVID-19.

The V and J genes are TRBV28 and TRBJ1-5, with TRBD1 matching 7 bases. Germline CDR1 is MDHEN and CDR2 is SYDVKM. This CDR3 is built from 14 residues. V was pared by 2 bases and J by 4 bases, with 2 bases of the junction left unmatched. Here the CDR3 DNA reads TGTGCCAGCAGTTTAGACAGGGATAATCAGCCCCAGCATTTT. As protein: CASSLDRDNQPQHF. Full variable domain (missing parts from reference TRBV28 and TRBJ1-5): DVKVTQSSRYLVKRTGEKVFLECVQDMDHENMFWYRQDPGLGLRLIYFSYDVKMKEKGDIPEGYSVSREKKERFSLILESASTNQTSMYLCASSLDRDNQPQHFGDGTRLSIL.

The CDR3: CASSITGGAGNTIYF. CDR3 sequence (DNA): TGTGCCAGCAGTATCACAGGGGGCGCTGGAAACACCATATATTTT. The rearrangement joins TRBV27 to TRBJ1-3; 9 positions match TRBD1. The CDR3 extends over 15 amino acids. The junction had 4 bases not matched to a gene; V was cut back by 5 bases and J by 2 bases. Per the germline V gene, CDR1 is MNHEY and CDR2 is SMNVEV (reference sequence).

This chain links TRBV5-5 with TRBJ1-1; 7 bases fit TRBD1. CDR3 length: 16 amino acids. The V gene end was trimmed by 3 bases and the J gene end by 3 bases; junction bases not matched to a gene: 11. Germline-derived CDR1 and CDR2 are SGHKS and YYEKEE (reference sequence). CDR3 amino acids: CASSSRQGWLDTEAFF. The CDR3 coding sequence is TGTGCCAGCAGCTCGAGACAGGGTTGGTTGGACACTGAAGCTTTCTTT.

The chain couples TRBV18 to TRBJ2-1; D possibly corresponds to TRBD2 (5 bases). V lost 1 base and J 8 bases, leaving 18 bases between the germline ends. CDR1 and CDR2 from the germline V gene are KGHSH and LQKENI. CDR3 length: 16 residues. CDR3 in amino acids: CASSPRLTSKPDEQFF. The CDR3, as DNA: TGTGCCAGCTCACCACGACTAACCTCAAAGCCCGATGAGCAGTTCTTC.

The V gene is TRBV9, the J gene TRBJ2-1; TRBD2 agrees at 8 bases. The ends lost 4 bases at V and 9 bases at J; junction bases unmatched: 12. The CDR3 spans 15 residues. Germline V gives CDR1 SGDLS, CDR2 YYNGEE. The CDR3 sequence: CASSPGLVLSGEQFF. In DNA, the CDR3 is TGTGCCAGCAGCCCGGGACTAGTCTTGTCTGGTGAGCAGTTCTTC.

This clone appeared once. The DNA for the CDR3 is TGTGCCAGCAGTGAAACAGGGAACTATGGCTACACCTTC. As protein: CASSETGNYGYTF. The chain has TRBV2 and TRBJ1-2; weak D call: TRBD1 (6 bases). In germline, CDR1 is SNHLY, CDR2 FYNNEI. The CDR3 covers 13 residues. V was pared by 2 bases and J by 2 bases, with 6 bases between.

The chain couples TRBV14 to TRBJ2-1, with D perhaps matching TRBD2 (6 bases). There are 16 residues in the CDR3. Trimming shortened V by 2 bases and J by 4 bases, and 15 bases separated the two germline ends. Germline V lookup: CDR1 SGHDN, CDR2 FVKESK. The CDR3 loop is CASSQIGLASYNEQFF. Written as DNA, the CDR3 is TGTGCCAGCAGCCAAATAGGGCTAGCGTCTTACAATGAGCAGTTCTTC.

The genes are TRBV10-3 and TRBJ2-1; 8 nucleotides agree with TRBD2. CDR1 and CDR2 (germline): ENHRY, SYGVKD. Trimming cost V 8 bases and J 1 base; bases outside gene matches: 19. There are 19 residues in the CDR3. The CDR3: CAIHGFNGTSRGSYNEQFF. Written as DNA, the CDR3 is TGTGCCATCCATGGATTTAATGGGACTAGTCGAGGGTCCTACAATGAGCAGTTCTTC.